This T cell receptor (beta chain) comes out of a study of T cells expressing NK-cell markers. The overall study: According to the study, TCR beta repertoires originated from sorted CD3+CD56+NKG2C+, CD3+CD56+NKG2C- and CD3+CD56-NKG2C+ T cells. Seropositivity for HCMV was found in most of the eight sequenced donors, with one seronegative. Overall study results and limits: In a group of several donors, dominant NKG2C+ clonotypes represented roughly 1.0-7.0% of CD8+ T cells.

It was by 5'RACE template switching with UMIs that TCR beta cDNA was made. TCRdb derives one entry per CDR3 protein from the 5' RACE reads, leaving out DNA. Its listing shows 150,000 or so distinct CDR3 sequences. On this clonotype itself: What it binds is unknown.

The length of the CDR3 is 13 residues. CDR1 and CDR2 from the germline V gene are SEHNR and FQNEAQ (reference sequence). This receptor was taken from a woman in her forties or fifties in good health. V gene TRBV7-9 combines with J gene TRBJ2-1; TCRdb names TRBD1, which stays unverified in the absence of DNA. Sequenced material: blood T cells: a sorted CD56 or NKG2C T cell subset, CD4+ or CD8+ T cells, or bulk PBMC T cells (not recorded which). CDR3 residues: CASSQMGDNEQFF. The full variable domain, with the rest looked up from reference TRBV7-9 and TRBJ2-1, is DTGVSQNPRHKITKRGQNVTFRCDPISEHNRLYWYRQTLGQGPEFLTYFQNEAQLEKSRLLSDRFSAERPKGSFSTLEIQRTEQGDSAMYLCASSQMGDNEQFFGPGTRLTVL.